Shown below are 5 T cell receptor beta chains from a single sample sequenced in a study of sequential checkpoint blockade in melanoma. Sample treatment: randomized to nivolumab then ipilimumab (arm A) or the reverse (arm B). Repertoires were generated with immunoSEQ multiplex PCR, while TCRdb's copy carries only in-frame clones and drops some. The top ten clones hold approximately 18% of a sample with tens of thousands of clones, about two thirds of them seen once. Specimen: CD8+ T cells sorted from blood (inferred from file names), collected from a patient given nivolumab and ipilimumab in sequence. The receptors were gathered from a human donor with melanoma.

The rearrangement links TRBV29-1 to TRBJ2-3; 8 bases map to TRBD2. The trim removed 5 bases at V and 0 bases at J, leaving 1 base unmatched. This CDR3 region has 13 residues. Germline V gene lookup returns CDR1 SQVTM and CDR2 ANQGSEA. This chain's CDR3 is CSVSGGSTDTQYF. The CDR3 nucleotides are TGCAGCGTTTCGGGGGGGAGCACAGATACGCAGTATTTT.

The chain couples TRBV4-2 to TRBJ2-3, with D perhaps matching TRBD2 (5 bases). Germline assignment: CDR1 LGHNA and CDR2 YNFKEQ. The CDR3 consists of 14 residues. Deletions cut 2 bases from V and 6 bases from J, with 12 bases between. CDR3 bases: TGTGCCAGCAGCCAATCTAGCCTGGCGGATACGCAGTATTTT. Amino acids: CASSQSSLADTQYF.

The gene calls are TRBV4-2 and TRBJ1-4, with a weak D call TRBD1 (5 bases). The V gene lost 6 bases and the J gene lost 4 bases, with 15 bases spanning the gap. Germline V gene sequence: CDR1 LGHNA, CDR2 YNFKEQ. CDR3 length equals 15 residues. The CDR3 DNA follows: TGTGCCAGCAGTCCGGGGGTCGGGGTTAATGAAAAACTGTTTTTT. Amino acid sequence: CASSPGVGVNEKLFF.

This rearrangement joins TRBV11-2 to TRBJ1-3; D may be TRBD1 (6 bases). The germline V and J ends were trimmed by 5 bases and 0 bases, with 11 bases remaining between them. From germline, CDR1 is SGHAT and CDR2 FQNNGV. The CDR3 loop spans 15 amino acids. CDR3 amino acids: CASSAQQGSGNTIYF. CDR3 DNA: TGTGCCAGCAGCGCACAACAGGGCTCTGGAAACACCATATATTTT. Together with reference TRBV11-2 and TRBJ1-3, the CDR3 gives the full variable domain: EAGVAQSPRYKIIEKRQSVAFWCNPISGHATLYWYQQILGQGPKLLIQFQNNGVVDDSQLPKDRFSAERLKGVDSTLKIQPAKLEDSAVYLCASSAQQGSGNTIYFGEGSWLTVV.

This clone was counted a few times. V usage is TRBV19 and J usage is TRBJ2-1, with TRBD1 matching 7 bases. Germline CDR1 LNHDA, CDR2 SQIVND (reference sequence). CDR3 size: 15 residues. V trimming: 11 bases; J trimming: 9 bases; junction bases outside the gene matches: 19. The CDR3 here is CAVTTGDWSVSEQFF. CDR3 coding DNA: TGTGCCGTAACAACAGGGGATTGGAGCGTCAGTGAGCAGTTCTTC.